This T cell receptor (beta chain) was found in a study of blood T cell repertoires in COVID-19. The overall study: The United States, Italy and Spain provided the acute and convalescent COVID-19 samples. Sources were T cells, B-cell-depleted T cells, or PBMCs; the material itself was cDNA or gDNA.

Authors' methods: The assay estimated nucleated cells by amplifying reference gene primers. Sequencing was performed with immunoSEQ multiplex PCR; in TCRdb, only in-frame clones are kept and a portion is missing. The V and J calls and the clone size are those of that table, but D and trimming were determined from the DNA. This table holds 9,500 to 15,000 clones, 90% found once. CDR3 length: 19 residues. CDR1 and CDR2 from the germline V gene are LGHNA and YNFKEQ. V lost 0 bases, J lost 3 bases, and 24 bases lay in between. This sequence was found in an older man with active COVID-19. V gene TRBV4-2 combines with J gene TRBJ2-7; D may be TRBD2 (5 bases). Input material: peripheral blood. DNA for the CDR3: TGTGCCAGCAGCCAAGAGTCTGTCCTCGGCTGGGAGAGAGACTACGAGCAGTACTTC. It codes for CASSQESVLGWERDYEQYF.